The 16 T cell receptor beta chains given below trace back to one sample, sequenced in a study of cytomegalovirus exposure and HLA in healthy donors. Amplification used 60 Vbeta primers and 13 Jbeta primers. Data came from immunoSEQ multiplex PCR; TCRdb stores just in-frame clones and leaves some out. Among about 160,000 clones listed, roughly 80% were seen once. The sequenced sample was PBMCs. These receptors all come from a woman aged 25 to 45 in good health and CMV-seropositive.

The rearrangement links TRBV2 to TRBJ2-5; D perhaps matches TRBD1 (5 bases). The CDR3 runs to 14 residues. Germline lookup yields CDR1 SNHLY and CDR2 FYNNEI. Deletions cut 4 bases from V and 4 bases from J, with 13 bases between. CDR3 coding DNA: TGTGCCAGCAGTGCGAGCAGGGTCGGAGAGACCCAGTACTTC. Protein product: CASSASRVGETQYF.

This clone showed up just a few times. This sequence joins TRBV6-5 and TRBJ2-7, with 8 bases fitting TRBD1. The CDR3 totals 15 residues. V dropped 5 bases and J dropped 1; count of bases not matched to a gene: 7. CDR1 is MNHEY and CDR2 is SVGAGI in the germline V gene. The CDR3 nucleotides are TGTGCCAGCAGTCGGTCCGGACAGGGATCCTACGAGCAGTACTTC. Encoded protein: CASSRSGQGSYEQYF.

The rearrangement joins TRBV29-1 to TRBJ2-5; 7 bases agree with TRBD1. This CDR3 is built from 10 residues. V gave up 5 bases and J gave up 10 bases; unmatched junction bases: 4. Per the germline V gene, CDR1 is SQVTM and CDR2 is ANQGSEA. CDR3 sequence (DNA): TGCAGCGTTAAGGGGGCGAGCCAGTACTTC. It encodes CSVKGASQYF.

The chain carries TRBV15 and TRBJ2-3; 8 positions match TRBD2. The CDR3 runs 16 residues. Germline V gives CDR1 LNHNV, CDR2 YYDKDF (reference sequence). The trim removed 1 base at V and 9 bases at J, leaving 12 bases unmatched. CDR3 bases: TGTGCCACCAGCAGAGCCTCCGACGGGGGGGGTTGGACGCAGTATTTT. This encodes CATSRASDGGGWTQYF. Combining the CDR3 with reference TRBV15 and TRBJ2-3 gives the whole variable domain DAMVIQNPRYQVTQFGKPVTLSCSQTLNHNVMYWYQQKSSQAPKLLFHYYDKDFNNEADTPDNFQSRRPNTSFCFLDIRSPGLGDTAMYLCATSRASDGGGWTQYFGPGTRLTVL.

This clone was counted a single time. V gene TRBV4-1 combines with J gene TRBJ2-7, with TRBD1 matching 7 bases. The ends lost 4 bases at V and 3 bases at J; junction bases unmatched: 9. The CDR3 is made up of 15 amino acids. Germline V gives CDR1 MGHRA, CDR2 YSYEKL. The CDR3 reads CASSLGQALDYEQYF. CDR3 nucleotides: TGCGCCAGCAGCCTCGGACAGGCGTTGGACTACGAGCAGTACTTC.

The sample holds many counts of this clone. Written as DNA, the CDR3 is TGTGCCAGCAGCCCGGACAGGGAGAGAGGAAACACCATATATTTT. This encodes CASSPDRERGNTIYF. This sequence joins TRBV6-5 and TRBJ1-3; 8 bases match TRBD1. From germline, CDR1 is MNHEY and CDR2 SVGAGI. V lost 6 bases, J lost 4 bases, and 8 bases stayed unmatched. The CDR3 has 15 amino acids.

CDR3 nucleotides: TGTGCCATCCTGGACAGATCCAATGAGCAGTTCTTC. Translated: CAILDRSNEQFF. This chain links TRBV2 with TRBJ2-1, with D perhaps TRBD1 (6 bases). V dropped 10 bases and J dropped 6 bases, with 13 bases sitting between them. Looked up from germline, CDR1 is SNHLY and CDR2 is FYNNEI. CDR3 length: 12 residues.

In DNA form, the CDR3 reads TGTGCCAGCAGTGCCCCGGCGGCTAGCGGGGCCGAGCAGTACTTC. Its translation: CASSAPAASGAEQYF. This chain joins TRBV2 and TRBJ2-7, with 9 bases identical to TRBD2. V was clipped by 4 bases and J by 6 bases; unmatched bases: 10. CDR3 length: 15 amino acids. Germline values: CDR1 SNHLY, CDR2 FYNNEI.

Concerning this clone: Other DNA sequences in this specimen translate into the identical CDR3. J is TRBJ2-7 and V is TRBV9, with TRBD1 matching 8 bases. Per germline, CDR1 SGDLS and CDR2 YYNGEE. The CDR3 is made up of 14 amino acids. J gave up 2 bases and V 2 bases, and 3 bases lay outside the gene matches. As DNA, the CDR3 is TGTGCCAGCAGCGTCGGACAGGGAACCTACGAGCAGTACTTC. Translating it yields CASSVGQGTYEQYF.

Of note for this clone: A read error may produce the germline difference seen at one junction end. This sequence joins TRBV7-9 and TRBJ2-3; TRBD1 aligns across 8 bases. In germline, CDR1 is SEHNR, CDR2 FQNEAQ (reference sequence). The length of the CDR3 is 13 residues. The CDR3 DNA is TGTGCCAGCAGCTTAGGGACCCAGGACAGGGTACCTTTT. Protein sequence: CASSLGTQDRVPF.

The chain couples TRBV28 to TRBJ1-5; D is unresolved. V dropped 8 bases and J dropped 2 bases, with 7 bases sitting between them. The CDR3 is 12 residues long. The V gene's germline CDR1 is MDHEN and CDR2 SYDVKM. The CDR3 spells CASSSRNQPQHF. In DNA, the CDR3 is TGTGCCAGCTCCTCTCGCAATCAGCCCCAGCATTTT.

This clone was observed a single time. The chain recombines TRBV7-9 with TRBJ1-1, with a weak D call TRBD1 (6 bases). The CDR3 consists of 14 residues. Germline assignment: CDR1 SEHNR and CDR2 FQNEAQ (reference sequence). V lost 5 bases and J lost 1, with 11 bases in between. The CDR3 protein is CASSQGLGNTEAFF. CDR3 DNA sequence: TGTGCCAGCAGCCAGGGGCTTGGGAACACTGAAGCTTTCTTT.

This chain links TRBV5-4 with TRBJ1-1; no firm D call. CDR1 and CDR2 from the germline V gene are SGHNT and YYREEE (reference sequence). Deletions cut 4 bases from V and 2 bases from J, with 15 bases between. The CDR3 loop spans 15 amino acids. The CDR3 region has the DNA TGTGCCAGCAGCCCCCTCCGACTCATTAACACTGAAGCTTTCTTT. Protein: CASSPLRLINTEAFF.

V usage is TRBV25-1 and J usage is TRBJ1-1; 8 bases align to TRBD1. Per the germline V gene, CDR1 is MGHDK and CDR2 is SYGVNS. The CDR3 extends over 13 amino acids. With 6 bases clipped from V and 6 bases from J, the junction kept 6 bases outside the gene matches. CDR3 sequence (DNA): TGTGCCAGCAGCGGACAGGGTTGGCCTGAAGCTTTCTTT. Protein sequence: CASSGQGWPEAFF.

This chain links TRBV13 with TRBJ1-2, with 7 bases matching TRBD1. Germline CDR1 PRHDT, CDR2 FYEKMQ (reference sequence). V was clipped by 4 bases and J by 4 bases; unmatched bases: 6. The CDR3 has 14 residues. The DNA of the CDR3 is TGTGCCAGCAGCTCGGGACAGACCCTCTATGGCTACACCTTC. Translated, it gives CASSSGQTLYGYTF.

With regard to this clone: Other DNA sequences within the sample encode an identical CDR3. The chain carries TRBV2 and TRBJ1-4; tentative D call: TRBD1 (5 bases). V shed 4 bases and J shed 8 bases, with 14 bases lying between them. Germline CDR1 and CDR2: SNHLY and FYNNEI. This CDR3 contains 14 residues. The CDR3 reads CASSGDRGEEKLFF. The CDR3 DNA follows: TGTGCCAGCAGTGGGGACCGGGGGGAGGAAAAACTGTTTTTT.